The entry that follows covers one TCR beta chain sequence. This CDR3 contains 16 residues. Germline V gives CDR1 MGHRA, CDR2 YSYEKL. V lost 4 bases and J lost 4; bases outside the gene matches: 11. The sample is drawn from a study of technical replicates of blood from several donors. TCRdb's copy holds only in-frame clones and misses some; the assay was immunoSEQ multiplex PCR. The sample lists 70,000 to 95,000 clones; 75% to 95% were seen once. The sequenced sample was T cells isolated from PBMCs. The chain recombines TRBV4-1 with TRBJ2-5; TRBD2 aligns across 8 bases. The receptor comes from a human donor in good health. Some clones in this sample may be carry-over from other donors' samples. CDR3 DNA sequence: TGCGCCAGCAGCCCCCTCACGGCGGGAGGAGGAGAGACCCAGTACTTC. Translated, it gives CASSPLTAGGGETQYF.